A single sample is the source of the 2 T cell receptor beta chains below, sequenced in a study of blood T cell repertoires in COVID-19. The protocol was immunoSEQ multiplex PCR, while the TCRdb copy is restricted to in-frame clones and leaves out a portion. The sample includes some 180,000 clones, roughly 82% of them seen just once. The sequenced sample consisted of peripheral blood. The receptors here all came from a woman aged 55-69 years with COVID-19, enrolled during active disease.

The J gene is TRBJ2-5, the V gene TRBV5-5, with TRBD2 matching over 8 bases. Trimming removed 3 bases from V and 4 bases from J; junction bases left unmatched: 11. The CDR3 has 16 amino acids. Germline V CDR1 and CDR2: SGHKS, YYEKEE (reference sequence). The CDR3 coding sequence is TGTGCCAGCAGCTCCGGGGGGGACCCTCGGGGAGAGACCCAGTACTTC. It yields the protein CASSSGGDPRGETQYF.

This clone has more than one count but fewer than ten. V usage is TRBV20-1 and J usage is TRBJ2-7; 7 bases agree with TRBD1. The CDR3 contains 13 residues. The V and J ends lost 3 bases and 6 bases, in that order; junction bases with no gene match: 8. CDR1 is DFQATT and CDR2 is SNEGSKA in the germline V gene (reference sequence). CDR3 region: CSASYRGRVEQYF. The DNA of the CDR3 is TGCAGTGCTAGTTATAGGGGGCGCGTCGAGCAGTACTTC.